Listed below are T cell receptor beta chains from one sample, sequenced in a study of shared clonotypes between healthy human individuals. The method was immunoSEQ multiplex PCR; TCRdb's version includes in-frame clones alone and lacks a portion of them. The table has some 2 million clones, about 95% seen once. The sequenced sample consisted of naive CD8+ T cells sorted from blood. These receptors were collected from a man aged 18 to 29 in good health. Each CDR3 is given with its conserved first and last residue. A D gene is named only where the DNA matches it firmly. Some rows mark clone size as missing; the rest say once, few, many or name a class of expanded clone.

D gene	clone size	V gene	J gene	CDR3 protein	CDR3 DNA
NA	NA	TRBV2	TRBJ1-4	CASSGGDGPNEKLFF	TGTGCCAGCAGTGGAGGGGACGGTCCTAATGAAAAACTGTTTTTT
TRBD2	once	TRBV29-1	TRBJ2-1	CSASSGVYNEQFF	TGCAGCGCATCTAGCGGGGTCTACAATGAGCAGTTCTTC
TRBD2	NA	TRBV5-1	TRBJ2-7	CASSLGPGLAGYEQYF	TGCGCCAGCAGCTTGGGGCCGGGACTAGCGGGCTACGAGCAGTACTTC
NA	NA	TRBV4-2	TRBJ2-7	CASSQQRTPPYEQYF	TGTGCCAGCAGCCAACAGAGAACCCCACCCTACGAGCAGTACTTC
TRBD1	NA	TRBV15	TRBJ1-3	CATSPGGLGNTIYF	TGTGCCACCAGCCCAGGGGGCTTGGGAAACACCATATATTTT
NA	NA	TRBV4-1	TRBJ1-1	CASSHSGNWNTEAFF	TGCGCCAGCAGCCACAGTGGTAATTGGAACACTGAAGCTTTCTTT
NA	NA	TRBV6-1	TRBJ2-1	CASTEDGDEQFF	TGTGCCAGCACGGAAGATGGGGATGAGCAGTTCTTC
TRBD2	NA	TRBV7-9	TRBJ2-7	CASSLSGETYEQYF	TGTGCCAGCAGCTTAAGCGGGGAGACCTACGAGCAGTACTTC
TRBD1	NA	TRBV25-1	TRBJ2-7	CASSEADRSDQRSMQYF	TGTGCCAGCAGTGAAGCGGACAGGTCGGATCAGCGGAGTATGCAGTACTTC
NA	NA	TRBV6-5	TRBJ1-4	CASSYSSGYANEKLFF	TGTGCCAGCAGTTACAGTTCAGGGTACGCTAATGAAAAACTGTTTTTT
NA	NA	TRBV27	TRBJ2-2	CASSPRAPNTGELFF	TGTGCCAGCAGTCCCCGCGCCCCCAACACCGGGGAGCTGTTTTTT
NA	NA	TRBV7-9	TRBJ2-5	CASSLTVAVQETQYF	TGTGCCAGCAGCTTAACGGTAGCTGTACAAGAGACCCAGTACTTC
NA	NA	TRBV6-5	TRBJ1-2	CASSYSRSGYGYTF	TGTGCCAGCAGTTACTCCCGTTCCGGCTATGGCTACACCTTC
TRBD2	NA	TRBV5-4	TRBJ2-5	CASSSGLAGGAETQYF	TGTGCCAGCAGTTCTGGTCTAGCGGGAGGAGCAGAGACCCAGTACTTC
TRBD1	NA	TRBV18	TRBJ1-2	CASSPGTGYGYTF	TGTGCCAGCTCACCAGGGACAGGCTATGGCTACACCTTC
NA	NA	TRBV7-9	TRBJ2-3	CASSLRAAPTDTQYF	TGTGCCAGCAGCCTCCGAGCGGCCCCCACAGATACGCAGTATTTT
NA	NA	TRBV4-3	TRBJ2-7	CASSQDRRVSYEQYF	TGCGCCAGCAGCCAAGATAGACGGGTGTCCTACGAGCAGTACTTC
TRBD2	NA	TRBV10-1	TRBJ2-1	CASSDGREGNEQFF	TGCGCCAGCAGTGATGGGCGGGAGGGGAATGAGCAGTTCTTC
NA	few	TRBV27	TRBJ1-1	CASSPQVFVTEAFF	TGTGCCAGCAGCCCACAGGTTTTTGTCACTGAAGCTTTCTTT
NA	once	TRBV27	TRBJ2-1	CASSYGGNNEQFF	TGTGCCAGCAGTTACGGGGGCAACAATGAGCAGTTCTTC
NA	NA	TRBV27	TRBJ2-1	CASSLNGGYNEQFF	TGTGCCAGCAGCTTAAATGGAGGGTACAATGAGCAGTTCTTC
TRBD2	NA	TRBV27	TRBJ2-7	CASRLAGGPWEQYF	TGTGCCAGCAGACTAGCGGGGGGGCCATGGGAGCAGTACTTC
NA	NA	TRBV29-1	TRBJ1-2	CSVDMELGSGYTF	TGCAGCGTTGATATGGAGTTAGGGAGTGGCTACACCTTC
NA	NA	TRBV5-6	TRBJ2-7	CASNPGRQASVSYEQYF	TGTGCCAGCAACCCAGGACGACAGGCCTCCGTCTCCTACGAGCAGTACTTC
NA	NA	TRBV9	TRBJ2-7	CASSVDGGRVYEQYF	TGTGCCAGCAGCGTAGATGGGGGGCGCGTCTACGAGCAGTACTTC
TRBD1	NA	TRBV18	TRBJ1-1	CASSRGQTEAFF	TGTGCCAGCTCACGGGGACAGACTGAAGCTTTCTTT
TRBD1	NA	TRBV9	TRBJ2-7	CASSEGAEGPASYEQYF	TGTGCCAGCAGCGAGGGGGCAGAGGGCCCAGCTTCCTACGAGCAGTACTTC
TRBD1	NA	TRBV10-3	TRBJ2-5	CAIRDRGAQETQYF	TGTGCCATCAGGGACAGGGGGGCCCAAGAGACCCAGTACTTC
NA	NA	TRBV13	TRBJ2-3	CASSSSSDTQYF	TGTGCCAGCAGCTCCTCAAGTGATACGCAGTATTTT
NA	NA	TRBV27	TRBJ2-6	CASTGSGANVLTF	TGTGCCAGCACAGGCTCTGGGGCCAACGTCCTGACTTTC
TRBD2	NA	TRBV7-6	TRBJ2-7	CASSSDLSGAAYEQYF	TGTGCCAGCAGCTCGGATCTTAGCGGGGCAGCCTACGAGCAGTACTTC
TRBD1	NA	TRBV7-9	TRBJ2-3	CASKGARTDTQYF	TGTGCCAGCAAGGGGGCTCGCACAGATACGCAGTATTTT
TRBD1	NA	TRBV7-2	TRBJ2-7	CASSLAHRGYEQYF	TGTGCCAGCAGCTTAGCGCACAGGGGGTACGAGCAGTACTTC
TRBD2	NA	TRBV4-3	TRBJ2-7	CASSQSSGSYEQYF	TGCGCCAGCAGCCAATCCAGCGGGAGCTACGAGCAGTACTTC
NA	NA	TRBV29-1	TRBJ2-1	CSVLTYEQFF	TGCAGCGTTTTGACTTATGAGCAGTTCTTC
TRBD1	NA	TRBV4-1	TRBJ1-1	CASTQGAGNTEAFF	TGCGCCAGCACCCAGGGGGCAGGTAATACTGAAGCTTTCTTT
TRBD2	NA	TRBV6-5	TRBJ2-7	CASSLGTSGNEQYF	TGTGCCAGCAGTTTAGGGACTAGCGGGAACGAGCAGTACTTC